A selection of T cell receptor beta chains follows, all from one sample in a study of technical replicates of blood from four donors. The method was immunoSEQ multiplex PCR; TCRdb's version includes in-frame clones alone and lacks a portion of them. Of tens of thousands of clones in the sample, just under 95% were seen once. Sequenced sample: T cells isolated from PBMCs. The source is a human donor in good health. Each CDR3 is given with its conserved first and last residue. Each record gives: J gene, V gene, clone size, D gene, CDR3 DNA, CDR3 protein. D genes are given only for firm matches. The listing skips clone size in some rows; elsewhere it reads once, few, many or a size class.

TRBJ2-7,TRBV9,.,TRBD2,TGTGCCAGCAGCGTAGCGGGGGGGCTCTTGGGTGAGCAGTACTTC,CASSVAGGLLGEQYF
TRBJ2-1,TRBV7-9,.,TRBD2,TGTGCCAGCAGCTTAGAGACTAGCGGGCCATACAATGAGCAGTTCTTC,CASSLETSGPYNEQFF
TRBJ2-1,TRBV11-3,.,TRBD2,TGTGCCAGCAGCTCTTCTAGCGGGAGGGGGAGGAATGAGCAGTTCTTC,CASSSSSGRGRNEQFF
TRBJ1-1,TRBV29-1,.,.,TGCAGCGTTGAATCTGTGGCCACTGAAGCTTTCTTT,CSVESVATEAFF
TRBJ1-1,TRBV7-2,.,.,TGTGCCAGCAGCTTATCTGTGAACACTGAAGCTTTCTTT,CASSLSVNTEAFF
TRBJ2-5,TRBV30,.,.,TGTGCCTGGAGTGTAGGACAGACGGAGACCCAGTACTTC,CAWSVGQTETQYF
TRBJ2-5,TRBV28,.,.,TGTGCCAGCAGTTTTTTGAGGGCCTTCACCCTAGAGACCCAGTACTTC,CASSFLRAFTLETQYF
TRBJ2-1,TRBV2,.,TRBD2,TGTGCCAGCATTTCCGGACTAGCGCTCCGATGGCAGTTCTTC,CASISGLALRWQFF
TRBJ1-3,TRBV18,.,.,TGTGCCAGCTCACCCGACAGGAGCTCTGGAAACACCATATATTTT,CASSPDRSSGNTIYF
TRBJ1-1,TRBV7-9,.,.,TGTGCCAGCAGCCCTTTCTACACTGAAGCTTTCTTT,CASSPFYTEAFF
TRBJ2-3,TRBV19,.,.,TGTGCCAGTAGGCGGCCCAGCACAGATACGCAGTATTTT,CASRRPSTDTQYF
TRBJ1-1,TRBV7-9,.,TRBD1,TGTGCCAGCAGGAAAGGACAGGTGGACACTGAAGCTTTCTTT,CASRKGQVDTEAFF
TRBJ1-1,TRBV11-2,few,.,TGTGCCAGCAGCTCTACAGGGAGCACTGAAGCTTTCTTT,CASSSTGSTEAFF
TRBJ1-2,TRBV5-8,.,.,TGTGCCAGCAGCTTATTTACGGGGTATAACTATGGCTACACCTTC,CASSLFTGYNYGYTF
TRBJ1-2,TRBV13,.,TRBD1,TGTGCCAGCAGCTTAGCCACGGACAGGCGCTACTATGGCTACACCTTC,CASSLATDRRYYGYTF
TRBJ2-7,TRBV5-4,.,TRBD1,TGTGCCAGCAGCTTGCCGGGACAGGGGAACGAGCAGTACTTC,CASSLPGQGNEQYF
TRBJ2-7,TRBV5-1,.,.,TGCGCCAGTTTACAGGGCTACGAGCAGTACTTC,CASLQGYEQYF
TRBJ2-3,TRBV5-6,.,.,TGTGCCAGCAGCCTAAGCGGCGGGGGCACAGATACGCAGTATTTT,CASSLSGGGTDTQYF
TRBJ2-1,TRBV4-3,.,TRBD2,TGCGCCAGCAGCCAGACTAGCGGGAGGGGCTCTTCTATAGATGAGCAGTTCTTC,CASSQTSGRGSSIDEQFF
TRBJ2-7,TRBV15,.,TRBD1,TGTGCCACCAGCTTAGACAGGGCGTCCTACGAGCAGTACTTC,CATSLDRASYEQYF
TRBJ2-1,TRBV15,.,.,TGTGCCACCGAAAACTACCGCGGGCATTACAATGAGCAGTTCTTC,CATENYRGHYNEQFF
TRBJ1-1,TRBV28,.,TRBD1,TGTGCCAGCAGTCATCCAGGGGGAAGGACTGAAGCTTTCTTT,CASSHPGGRTEAFF
TRBJ1-2,TRBV9,.,.,TGTGCCAGCAGCTGGGACGGGGGTTCTAACTATGGCTACACCTTC,CASSWDGGSNYGYTF
TRBJ1-1,TRBV11-2,.,.,TGTGCCAGCAATCGACAGGCAGTGGTTACTGAAGCTTTCTTT,CASNRQAVVTEAFF
TRBJ1-5,TRBV5-1,.,.,TGCGCCAGCAGCTTGGATGTAGATCAGCCCCAGCATTTT,CASSLDVDQPQHF
TRBJ1-2,TRBV2,.,TRBD1,TGTGCCAGCAGGACAGGGTTTGAGAACTATGGCTACACCTTC,CASRTGFENYGYTF
TRBJ2-1,TRBV11-3,.,TRBD2,TGTGCCAGCAGCTTAGGACTAGCGCAGCAGTTCTTC,CASSLGLAQQFF
TRBJ2-3,TRBV28,.,TRBD1,TGTGCCAGCAGTCCCTTTCCCGGGACAGGGACAGGTACGCAGTATTTT,CASSPFPGTGTGTQYF
TRBJ2-7,TRBV4-1,once,.,TGCGCCAGCAGCCAGTCCCTAGCTTACGAGCAGTACTTC,CASSQSLAYEQYF
TRBJ1-2,TRBV6-5,.,.,TGTGCCAGCAGTCCCCCGGCCGGAGCTAACTATGGCTACACCTTC,CASSPPAGANYGYTF
TRBJ2-1,TRBV7-9,.,TRBD2,TGTGCCAGCAGCTCCCAGAGCGGGATTCAGTTCTTC,CASSSQSGIQFF
TRBJ2-2,TRBV7-2,once,.,TGTGCCAGCTACATATCTACTACTATCAATGGAGGGGAGCTGTTTTTT,CASYISTTINGGELFF
TRBJ2-7,TRBV19,.,.,TGTGCCAGTAGTATTCAGGGCAGGCAAGGCGAGCAGTACTTC,CASSIQGRQGEQYF
TRBJ2-7,TRBV9,.,.,TGTGCCAGCAGCGTAGGTCAGCGGCCAGTCCCCTACGAGCAGTACTTC,CASSVGQRPVPYEQYF
TRBJ2-1,TRBV2,.,.,TGTGCCAGCGCGTGGCCAGAGGGAAATGAGCAGTTCTTC,CASAWPEGNEQFF
TRBJ2-2,TRBV5-4,few,TRBD1,TGTGCCAGCAGCAAGACAGGGGGCGGAAACACCGGGGAGCTGTTTTTT,CASSKTGGGNTGELFF
TRBJ2-2,TRBV2,.,.,TGTGCCAGCAGTGAAGTGGGACTGGGGAACGGGGAGCTGTTTTTT,CASSEVGLGNGELFF